These 14 T cell receptor beta chains were sequenced from one sample in a study of blood T cell repertoires in COVID-19. Only in-frame clones appear in the TCRdb table, and some are missing; sequencing was by immunoSEQ multiplex PCR. The data show 83,000 or so clones, with roughly 71% seen just once and approximately 9.2% held by the top ten. The sequenced material came from peripheral blood. The receptors were sampled from a woman at least 80 years old with acute or convalescent COVID-19.

In DNA form, the CDR3 reads TGTGCCAGCAGTTCAGGACTAGTAACTATCCACGAGCAGTACTTC. It specifies CASSSGLVTIHEQYF. The chain recombines TRBV28 with TRBJ2-7; 7 bases fit TRBD2. The CDR3 runs to 15 residues. V lost 4 bases, J lost 5 bases, and 11 bases stayed unmatched. Germline CDR1 reads MDHEN; CDR2 reads SYDVKM.

J is TRBJ2-7 and V is TRBV7-3; TRBD2 aligns across 10 bases. The length of the CDR3 is 15 residues. CDR1 SGHTA and CDR2 FQGTGA come from the germline V gene. The junction had 5 bases not matched to a gene; V was cut back by 5 bases and J by 1 base. The CDR3 coding sequence is TGTGCCAGCAGCATTAGCGGGAGGCGGTCCTACGAGCAGTACTTC. Translating it yields CASSISGRRSYEQYF.

This clone was observed a handful of times. The chain uses TRBV9 and TRBJ1-5; TRBD1 matches at 8 bases. CDR1 and CDR2 (germline): SGDLS, YYNGEE. This CDR3 comprises 15 residues. With V trimmed by 3 bases and J by 4 bases, 6 bases remained unmatched. CDR3 coding DNA: TGTGCCAGCAGCGCCACAGGGGGGGATAATCAGCCCCAGCATTTT. It yields the protein CASSATGGDNQPQHF.

The rearrangement uses TRBV6-2 or TRBV6-3 and TRBJ2-1; 14 nucleotides align to TRBD2. With V trimmed by 4 bases and J by 6 bases, 8 bases remained unmatched. The CDR3 runs 17 residues. CDR1 MNHEY and CDR2 SVGEGT come from the germline V gene. CDR3 sequence: CASSSTSGRAGGNEQFF. DNA for the CDR3: TGTGCCAGCAGTTCGACTAGCGGGAGGGCCGGTGGCAATGAGCAGTTCTTC.

In this sample, this clone turned up a few times. The V gene is TRBV18, the J gene TRBJ2-7; tentative D call: TRBD2 (5 bases). This CDR3 region has 15 residues. From germline, CDR1 is KGHSH and CDR2 LQKENI. V was clipped by 1 base and J by 3 bases, with 13 bases between them. CDR3: CASSPQATEGYEQYF. In nucleotides, the CDR3 is TGTGCCAGCTCACCACAGGCCACAGAGGGCTACGAGCAGTACTTC.

The chain has TRBV3-1 (or the pseudogene TRBV3-2) and TRBJ2-1; 10 bases agree with TRBD1. The V segment lost 1 base and the J segment 1 base; nucleotides outside the gene matches: 1. Germline V lookup: CDR1 LGHDT, CDR2 YNNKEL (reference sequence). This CDR3 has 16 residues. The CDR3: CASSQVGQGSYNEQFF. In DNA form, the CDR3 reads TGTGCCAGCAGCCAAGTGGGACAGGGGTCCTACAATGAGCAGTTCTTC.

The chain is built from TRBV18 and TRBJ1-4; maybe TRBD1 (6 bases). With 2 bases removed from V and 2 bases from J, the gap between germline ends came to 9 bases. Looked up from germline, CDR1 is KGHSH and CDR2 is LQKENI. The CDR3 has 15 residues. The DNA for the CDR3 is TGTGCCAGCTCACCAGGGACAAATACTAATGAAAAACTGTTTTTT. This translates into CASSPGTNTNEKLFF.

The V call is TRBV21-1, the J call TRBJ1-5; the table calls TRBD1, which could not be checked here. TRBV21-1 is listed as a pseudogene. The CDR3 is 17 amino acids. The CDR3 loop is CASGRPSGQASNQPQHF. CDR3 coding DNA: TGTGCCAGCGGAAGACCTTCGGGACAGGCAAGCAATCAGCCCCAGCATTTT.

The chain joins TRBV5-6 to TRBJ2-5; 7 bases fit TRBD1. Germline CDR1 SGHDT, CDR2 YYEEEE. The CDR3 is made up of 15 amino acids. V shed 3 bases and J 4 bases; nucleotides not matched to a gene: 9. The CDR3 loop reads CASSSNRGTGETQYF. Here the CDR3 DNA reads TGTGCCAGCAGCTCTAACAGGGGTACAGGAGAGACCCAGTACTTC. The full variable domain, in which reference TRBV5-6 and TRBJ2-5 provide the parts outside the CDR3, is DAGVTQSPTHLIKTRGQQVTLRCSPKSGHDTVSWYQQALGQGPQFIFQYYEEEERQRGNFPDRFSGHQFPNYSSELNVNALLLGDSALYLCASSSNRGTGETQYFGPGTRLLVL.

The table lists this clone with a few counts. CDR3 in DNA: TGTGCCAGCAGCCAGGGACATGGGCCGAATCAGCCCCAGCATTTT. Encoded protein: CASSQGHGPNQPQHF. This chain links TRBV3-1 (or the pseudogene TRBV3-2) with TRBJ1-5; perhaps TRBD1 as D (6 bases). Trimming removed 3 bases at V and 4 bases at J, with 13 bases between. The length of the CDR3 is 15 residues. Germline CDR1 LGHDT, CDR2 YNNKEL (reference sequence).

This clone was observed a few times. This sequence joins TRBV2 and TRBJ2-7; TRBD1 matches at 7 bases. The CDR3 sequence is 16 residues long. CDR1 is SNHLY, CDR2 FYNNEI, per germline. J gave up 3 bases and V 5 bases, and 13 bases lay outside the gene matches. The CDR3 DNA is TGTGCCAGCAGTCCCCGAACAGGGGCTGGAAGCTACGAGCAGTACTTC. Residues: CASSPRTGAGSYEQYF.

This chain joins TRBV7-2 and TRBJ2-2; 15 positions agree with TRBD2. V gave up 2 bases and J gave up 6 bases; unmatched junction bases: 7. CDR3 size: 18 residues. Germline lookup yields CDR1 SGHTA and CDR2 FQGNSA. CDR3 sequence: CASSLRTSGRALSGELFF. The CDR3, as DNA: TGTGCCAGCAGCTTAAGGACTAGCGGGAGGGCCTTATCCGGGGAGCTGTTTTTT.

V usage is TRBV4-2 and J usage is TRBJ1-5, with unresolved D. The V gene's germline CDR1 is LGHNA and CDR2 YNFKEQ. Trimming shortened V by 3 bases and J by 2 bases, and 14 bases separated the two germline ends. This CDR3 region has 16 residues. In DNA form, the CDR3 reads TGTGCCAGCAGCCAGATGGTCCAAGGAGGCAATCAGCCCCAGCATTTT. The encoded protein is CASSQMVQGGNQPQHF.

The chain couples TRBV10-3 to TRBJ1-2; TRBD1 matches 10 bases. V dropped 2 bases and J dropped 8; count of bases not matched to a gene: 8. This CDR3 has 15 residues. Germline loops: CDR1 ENHRY, CDR2 SYGVKD. CDR3 DNA: TGTGCCATCAGTGAGCCTAGACAGGGGGCAGGAGGCTACACCTTC. Amino acids: CAISEPRQGAGGYTF.